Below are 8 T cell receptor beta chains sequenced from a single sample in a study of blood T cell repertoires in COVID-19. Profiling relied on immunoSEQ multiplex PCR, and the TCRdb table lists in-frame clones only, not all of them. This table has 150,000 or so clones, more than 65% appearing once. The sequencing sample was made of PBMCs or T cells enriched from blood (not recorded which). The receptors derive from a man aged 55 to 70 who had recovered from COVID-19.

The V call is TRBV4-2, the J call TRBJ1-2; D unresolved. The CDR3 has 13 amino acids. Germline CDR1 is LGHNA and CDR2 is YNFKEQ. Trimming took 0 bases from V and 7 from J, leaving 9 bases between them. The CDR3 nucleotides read TGTGCCAGCAGCCAAGATCTTGGCGGTGGCTACACCTTC. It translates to CASSQDLGGGYTF.

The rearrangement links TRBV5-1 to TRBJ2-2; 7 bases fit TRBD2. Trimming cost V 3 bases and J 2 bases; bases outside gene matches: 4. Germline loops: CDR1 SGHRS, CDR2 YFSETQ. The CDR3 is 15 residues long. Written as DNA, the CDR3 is TGCGCCAGCAGCTCCGGGGGGATTAACACCGGGGAGCTGTTTTTT. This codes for CASSSGGINTGELFF.

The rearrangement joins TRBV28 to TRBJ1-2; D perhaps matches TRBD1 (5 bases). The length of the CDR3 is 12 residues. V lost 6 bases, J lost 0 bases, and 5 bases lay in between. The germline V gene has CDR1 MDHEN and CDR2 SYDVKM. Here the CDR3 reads CASRGANYGYTF. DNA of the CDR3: TGTGCCAGCAGAGGGGCTAACTATGGCTACACCTTC.

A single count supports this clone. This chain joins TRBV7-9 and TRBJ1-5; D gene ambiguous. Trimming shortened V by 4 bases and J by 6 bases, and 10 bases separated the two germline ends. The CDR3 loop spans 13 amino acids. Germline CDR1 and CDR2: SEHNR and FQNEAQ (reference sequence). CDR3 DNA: TGTGCCAGCAGCTCGAGTACTACTCAGCCCCAGCATTTT. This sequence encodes CASSSSTTQPQHF.

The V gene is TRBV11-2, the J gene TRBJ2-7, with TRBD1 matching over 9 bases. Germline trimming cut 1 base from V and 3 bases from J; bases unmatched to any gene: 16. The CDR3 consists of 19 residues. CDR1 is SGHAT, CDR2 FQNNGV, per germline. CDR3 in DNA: TGTGCCAGCAGCTTAGGGTTTGGACTAACGGACAGGGGTATCTACGAGCAGTACTTC. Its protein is CASSLGFGLTDRGIYEQYF.

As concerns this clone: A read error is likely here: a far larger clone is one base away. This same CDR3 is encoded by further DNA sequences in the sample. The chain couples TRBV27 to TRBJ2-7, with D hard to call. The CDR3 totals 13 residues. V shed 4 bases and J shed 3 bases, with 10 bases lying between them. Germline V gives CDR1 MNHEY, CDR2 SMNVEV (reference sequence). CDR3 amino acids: CASSYGQFYEQYF. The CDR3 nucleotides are TGTGCCAGCAGTTATGGCCAGTTCTACGAGCAGTACTTC.

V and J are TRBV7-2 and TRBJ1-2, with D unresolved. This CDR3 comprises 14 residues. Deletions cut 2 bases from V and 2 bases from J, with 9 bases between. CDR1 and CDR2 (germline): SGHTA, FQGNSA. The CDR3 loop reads CASSLLAVNYGYTF. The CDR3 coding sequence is TGTGCCAGCAGCTTACTGGCAGTGAACTATGGCTACACCTTC.

CDR3 bases: TGTGCCAGCAGTGAGGGACTAGCGGGAGTTACGGGTACCGGGGAGCTGTTTTTT. This translates into CASSEGLAGVTGTGELFF. The chain uses TRBV2 and TRBJ2-2; 14 nucleotides line up with TRBD2. From germline, CDR1 is SNHLY and CDR2 FYNNEI. V lost 3 bases to trimming and J lost 5 bases; unmatched junction nucleotides: 8. The CDR3 is made up of 18 amino acids.